The 32 T cell receptor beta chains below all came from one sample that was sequenced in a study of post-analysis software for immune sequencing data. Study observations and caveats: Controls had lower frequencies than patients of a few TRBV segments, which included TRBV5-6, TRBV5-1 and TRBV20-1.

The TCR beta cDNA libraries contained unique molecular identifiers. TCRdb reprocessed the PCR reads via MiXCR and lists one record per CDR3 protein. In the table there are about 180,000 distinct CDR3 sequences, about 32% of which are singletons. Their antigens are not known. Sequenced sample: blood. These receptors were collected from a girl aged 5-17 years with multiple sclerosis.

This clonotype was counted only a few times. This chain uses TRBV3-1 with TRBJ1-4; D gene ambiguous. The V end was cut by 8 bases, the J end by 8 bases, with 24 bases between. The CDR3 totals 16 residues. The germline gives CDR1 LGHDT, CDR2 YNNKEL (reference sequence). Here the CDR3 DNA reads TGTGCCAGCGGCAGTTCTTTGGAGGCCCTGGGGGAAAAACTGTTTTTT. Protein sequence: CASGSSLEALGEKLFF.

The sample holds many counts of this clonotype. V usage is TRBV4-1 and J usage is TRBJ2-5; 8 bases map to TRBD1. The CDR3 consists of 15 residues. Germline CDR1 is MGHRA and CDR2 is YSYEKL. Unmatched junction bases numbered 6, after V lost 4 bases and J lost 2 bases. CDR3 coding DNA: TGCGCCAGCAGCCGGACACAGGGGGAGCAAGAGACCCAGTACTTC. This translates into CASSRTQGEQETQYF.

This chain links TRBV5-1 with TRBJ1-2; perhaps TRBD1 as D (6 bases). Germline CDR1 reads SGHRS; CDR2 reads YFSETQ. The CDR3 has 17 residues. V was pared by 2 bases and J by 0 bases, with 17 bases between. The CDR3 region is CASSFTIGQTANYGYTF. CDR3 DNA: TGCGCCAGCAGCTTTACAATCGGACAGACAGCTAACTATGGCTACACCTTC.

On this clonotype itself: At one of its ends the junction is not consistent with the germline gene, which may arise from a read error. The chain links TRBV7-7 to TRBJ2-5; possible D gene TRBD2, 5 bases. This CDR3 spans 12 amino acids. Germline V gene lookup returns CDR1 SSHAT and CDR2 FNYEAQ (reference sequence). The CDR3 sequence: CASSFGGETRYF. CDR3 coding DNA: TGTGCCAGCAGCTTCGGAGGAGAGACCCGGTACTTC.

This clonotype was seen repeatedly, ten times or more. The rearrangement uses TRBV12-3 or TRBV12-4 and TRBJ2-7; 7 bases are shared with TRBD1. The CDR3 consists of 15 residues. With V trimmed by 6 bases and J by 0 bases, 8 bases remained unmatched. CDR3 bases: TGTGCCAGCAGATCCCGGGACAGTGCCTCCTACGAGCAGTACTTC. The encoded protein is CASRSRDSASYEQYF.

This chain uses TRBV7-2 with TRBJ2-7; D is ambiguous. Looked up from germline, CDR1 is SGHTA and CDR2 is FQGNSA. This CDR3 spans 13 amino acids. Trimming took 5 bases from V and 8 from J, leaving 16 bases between them. Here the CDR3 reads CASSQTLGYKQYF. The CDR3 DNA is TGTGCCAGCAGCCAAACCCTGGGGTACAAGCAGTACTTC.

A few counts support this clonotype. The V gene is TRBV14, the J gene TRBJ1-2; D is unclear. The CDR3 is made up of 13 amino acids. V lost 3 bases to trimming and J lost 2 bases, with 7 bases between them. CDR1 and CDR2 (germline): SGHDN, FVKESK. CDR3 in DNA: TGTGCCAGCAGCCACAAGGTCAACTATGGCTACACCTTC. This sequence encodes CASSHKVNYGYTF.

This clonotype showed up many times. This rearrangement joins TRBV13 to TRBJ1-1; tentatively, D is TRBD1 (6 bases). Germline CDR1 is PRHDT and CDR2 is FYEKMQ (reference sequence). The V end was cut by 5 bases, the J end by 1 base, with 14 bases between. This CDR3 region has 15 residues. CDR3 sequence: CASSPGGGGNTEAFF. The CDR3 DNA reads as TGTGCCAGCAGCCCCGGGGGAGGGGGGAACACTGAAGCTTTCTTT.

This clonotype was observed at least ten times. The chain employs TRBV2 and TRBJ2-5; 7 bases are shared with TRBD1. Germline CDR1 is SNHLY and CDR2 is FYNNEI. With 6 bases clipped from V and 4 bases from J, the junction kept 17 bases outside the gene matches. The CDR3 runs to 17 residues. CDR3 residues: CASRQDPRGLRAETQYF. In DNA, the CDR3 is TGTGCCAGCAGGCAAGACCCTAGGGGGCTACGGGCAGAGACCCAGTACTTC.

In this sample, this clonotype turned up once. A much larger clonotype is one base distant, so this may be a read error. The chain employs TRBV20-1 and TRBJ1-2, with a possible D match to TRBD1 (5 bases). Per the germline V gene, CDR1 is DFQATT and CDR2 is SNEGSKA (reference sequence). The CDR3 sequence is 15 residues long. The germline V and J ends were trimmed by 3 bases and 6 bases, with 20 bases remaining between them. The CDR3 sequence is CSARRFGQGGDGYTF. DNA for the CDR3: TGCAGTGCTAGGAGGTTTGGCCAGGGTGGAGATGGCTACACCTTC.

This clonotype was observed a few times. Germline is not matched at one junction end, which may reflect a read error. The chain joins TRBV29-1 to TRBJ2-3; 9 bases are a match to TRBD2. The germline CDR1 and CDR2 sequences are SQVTM and ANQGSEA. CDR3 length: 14 residues. The CDR3 loop is CSVSREGGTGTQYF. CDR3 in DNA: TGCAGCGTTTCGCGGGAGGGGGGTACAGGTACGCAGTATTTT.

The J gene is TRBJ1-1, the V gene TRBV28; D gene uncertain. Germline assignment: CDR1 MDHEN and CDR2 SYDVKM. V lost 7 bases to trimming and J lost 6 bases, with 24 bases between them. The CDR3 spans 16 residues. This CDR3 reads CASTPTGRGTYAEAFF. The DNA for the CDR3 is TGTGCCAGCACCCCCACCGGTCGAGGAACCTACGCTGAAGCTTTCTTT.

This clonotype was counted ten times or more. CDR3 residues: CASSGTGMNTEAFF. CDR3 DNA sequence: TGTGCCAGCAGCGGGACAGGCATGAACACTGAAGCTTTCTTT. This chain connects TRBV28 to TRBJ1-1; TRBD1 agrees at 8 bases. Trimming at V came to 6 bases and at J to 0 bases, leaving 3 bases not matched to a gene. The germline gives CDR1 MDHEN, CDR2 SYDVKM. The CDR3 is made up of 14 amino acids.

This clonotype was seen a handful of times. The V and J genes are TRBV30 and TRBJ2-1; D is uncertain. In germline, CDR1 is GTSNPN, CDR2 SVGIG (reference sequence). The CDR3 has 12 residues. Trimming pared 0 bases from V and 8 bases from J, leaving 8 bases between. CDR3 protein: CAWSVGPHEQFF. Here the CDR3 DNA reads TGTGCCTGGAGTGTAGGTCCCCATGAGCAGTTCTTC. The full variable domain, its missing parts supplied by reference TRBV30 and TRBJ2-1, is SQTIHQWPATLVQPVGSPLSLECTVEGTSNPNLYWYRQAAGRGLQLLFYSVGIGQISSEVPQNLSASRPQDRQFILSSKKLLLSDSGFYLCAWSVGPHEQFFGPGTRLTVL.

The V and J genes are TRBV5-1 and TRBJ2-1; 8 nucleotides agree with TRBD2. The germline V gene has CDR1 SGHRS and CDR2 YFSETQ. V lost 4 bases to trimming and J lost 2 bases; unmatched junction nucleotides: 2. The CDR3 runs 14 residues. The CDR3 sequence: CASSPSGPYNEQFF. Here the CDR3 DNA reads TGCGCCAGCAGCCCTAGCGGGCCCTACAATGAGCAGTTCTTC.

In regard to this clonotype: This may be a read error: a much more frequent sequence differs by one nucleotide. The chain joins TRBV20-1 to TRBJ1-2, with TRBD1 matching 7 bases. CDR1 and CDR2 from the germline V gene are DFQATT and SNEGSKA (reference sequence). This CDR3 comprises 14 residues. CDR3 protein: CSAQLQGGNYDYTF. The CDR3 nucleotides are TGCAGTGCTCAGCTTCAGGGGGGTAACTATGACTACACCTTC.

This clonotype was seen a few times. CDR3 sequence: CASSVGDRRRTNEKLFF. The CDR3 region has the DNA TGTGCCAGCAGCGTAGGGGACAGAAGAAGGACTAATGAAAAACTGTTTTTT. The chain links TRBV9 to TRBJ1-4; 7 nucleotides align to TRBD1. CDR3 length equals 17 residues. V was clipped by 0 bases and J by 2 bases; unmatched bases: 7. CDR1 and CDR2 from the germline V gene are SGDLS and YYNGEE.

V usage is TRBV7-6 and J usage is TRBJ2-1; perhaps TRBD1 as D (6 bases). The CDR3 is 15 amino acids. With 4 bases removed from V and 6 bases from J, the gap between germline ends came to 16 bases. CDR1 and CDR2 (germline): SGHVS, FNYEAQ. CDR3: CASSSGPGQINEQFF. In nucleotides, the CDR3 is TGTGCCAGCAGCTCAGGCCCGGGACAAATCAATGAGCAGTTCTTC.

This clonotype was recorded many times. This chain joins TRBV24-1 and TRBJ2-3, with D possibly being TRBD2 (6 bases). Germline CDR1 is KGHDR and CDR2 is SFDVKD. The CDR3 totals 15 residues. The V end lost 7 bases, the J end lost 5 bases, and 18 bases lay between the germline ends. The CDR3 sequence: CATSAKTGREDTQYF. The CDR3 DNA follows: TGTGCCACCAGCGCGAAGACCGGGCGGGAAGATACGCAGTATTTT.

V and J are TRBV20-1 and TRBJ1-3; D is uncertain. The CDR3 consists of 15 residues. Trimming took 1 base from V and 0 from J, leaving 10 bases between them. The germline CDR1 and CDR2 sequences are DFQATT and SNEGSKA (reference sequence). CDR3 in DNA: TGCAGTGCTAGAGTCTTACAGAACTCTGGAAACACCATATATTTT. Its translation: CSARVLQNSGNTIYF.

J is TRBJ1-5 and V is TRBV6-5; 7 bases align to TRBD1. V lost 0 bases to trimming and J lost 7 bases; unmatched junction nucleotides: 9. The germline V gene has CDR1 MNHEY and CDR2 SVGAGI. The CDR3 runs 16 residues. In DNA, the CDR3 is TGTGCCAGCAGTTACTCCGGGGACAGCCAGGGGCAGCCCCAGCATTTT. Its translation is CASSYSGDSQGQPQHF.

With regard to this clonotype: This could be a read error, since a much larger clone is one nucleotide away. The gene calls are TRBV14 and TRBJ2-7; 8 bases map to TRBD2. The tail of the sequence fits TRBJ2-5 better, so the J call may be wrong. This CDR3 comprises 15 residues. Germline values: CDR1 SGHDN, CDR2 FVKESK. The CDR3 DNA follows: TGTGCCAGCAGCCAAGCCGGACTAGCCTGTGGGACCCAGTACTTC. The encoded protein is CASSQAGLACGTQYF.

This clonotype was seen many times. The gene calls are TRBV7-6 and TRBJ2-7, with 7 bases identical to TRBD1. J gave up 1 base and V 3 bases, and 3 bases lay outside the gene matches. The CDR3 has 14 amino acids. CDR1 and CDR2 from the germline V gene are SGHVS and FNYEAQ. CDR3 sequence (DNA): TGTGCCAGCAGCTTTGGGACAGAGTCCTACGAGCAGTACTTC. This gives the protein CASSFGTESYEQYF. The complete variable domain, with remaining parts taken from reference TRBV7-6 and TRBJ2-7, reads GAGVSQSPRYKVTKRGQDVALRCDPISGHVSLYWYRQALGQGPEFLTYFNYEAQQDKSGLPNDRFSAERPEGSISTLTIQRTEQRDSAMYRCASSFGTESYEQYFGPGTRLTVT.

The chain joins TRBV27 to TRBJ1-2; no firm D call. Trimming took off 6 bases at V and 6 bases at J, with 23 bases between the two ends. This CDR3 has 16 amino acids. From germline, CDR1 is MNHEY and CDR2 SMNVEV (reference sequence). CDR3 sequence reads: CASSLRATDGGNGYTF. CDR3 nucleotides: TGTGCCAGCAGCCTACGGGCGACCGACGGAGGAAATGGCTACACCTTC.

Of note for this clonotype: The junction does not match germline at one end; this may be a read error. The chain joins TRBV2 to TRBJ2-5, with TRBD2 identical over 7 bases. The V gene's germline CDR1 is SNHLY and CDR2 FYNNEI. The CDR3 is made up of 14 amino acids. This CDR3 is CASKGRLAQEAQYF. CDR3 nucleotide sequence: TGTGCCAGCAAGGGTCGACTAGCACAAGAGGCCCAGTACTTC.

Concerning this clonotype: This may arise from a read error, as a much more abundant clone is one base away. The genes are TRBV29-1 and TRBJ2-5, with D unresolved. The V end lost 7 bases, the J end lost 11 bases, and 20 bases lay between the germline ends. The CDR3 length is 12 residues. Germline V lookup: CDR1 SQVTM, CDR2 ANQGSEA. The CDR3 nucleotides are TGCAGCGGCGCCCCTACGTACAATGAGCAGTACTTC. It encodes CSGAPTYNEQYF.

A word on this clonotype: A read error is likely, as this CDR3 ends without the conserved phenylalanine or tryptophan. V gene TRBV7-9 combines with J gene TRBJ2-1; D gene ambiguous. This CDR3 spans 16 amino acids. The germline V and J ends were trimmed by 10 bases and 2 bases, with 21 bases remaining between them. CDR1 is SEHNR, CDR2 FQNEAQ, per germline (reference sequence). The CDR3 is CATPTEAGPPYNEQFV. CDR3 nucleotide sequence: TGTGCCACACCCACTGAGGCCGGACCTCCCTACAATGAGCAGTTCGTC.

Notes on this clonotype: This may come from a read error, since a much larger clone is one base off. The J gene is TRBJ2-7, the V gene TRBV6-5, with D hard to call. Looked up from germline, CDR1 is MNHEY and CDR2 is SVGAGI. The CDR3 spans 15 residues. The V end lost 4 bases, the J end lost 0 bases, and 13 bases lay between the germline ends. The CDR3 bases are TGTGCCAGCAGTTTTCAGTGGAAGAGCTCCTACGAGCAGTACTTC. It encodes CASSFQWKSSYEQYF.

This clonotype was detected many times. The rearrangement joins TRBV7-2 to TRBJ1-2; perhaps TRBD1 as D (6 bases). V lost 6 bases, J lost 3 bases, and 11 bases lay in between. CDR1 and CDR2 (germline): SGHTA, FQGNSA. The CDR3 extends over 13 amino acids. The CDR3 region has the DNA TGTGCCAGCAGACGGGACACTTACTATGGCTACACCTTC. It specifies CASRRDTYYGYTF. Combining the CDR3 with reference TRBV7-2 and TRBJ1-2 gives the whole variable domain GAGVSQSPSNKVTEKGKDVELRCDPISGHTALYWYRQSLGQGLEFLIYFQGNSAPDKSGLPSDRFSAERTGGSVSTLTIQRTQQEDSAVYLCASRRDTYYGYTFGSGTRLTVV.

Ten or more counts support this clonotype. This chain links TRBV6-1 with TRBJ2-3; TRBD1 matches at 9 bases. CDR3 size: 17 residues. Germline V gene lookup returns CDR1 MNHNS and CDR2 SASEGT. The J segment lost 2 bases and the V segment lost 7 bases, leaving 13 bases of the junction unmatched. In DNA form, the CDR3 reads TGTGCCAGCATCGGGGGACAGGGATTGATCGCCACAGATACGCAGTATTTT. It yields the protein CASIGGQGLIATDTQYF.

The table lists this clonotype with many counts. The CDR3, as DNA: TGTGCCAGCAGTTCTGGGGGGGATACGCAGTATTTT. As protein: CASSSGGDTQYF. The chain links TRBV28 to TRBJ2-3, with TRBD2 as a possible D gene (6 bases). Per the germline V gene, CDR1 is MDHEN and CDR2 is SYDVKM. CDR3 length: 12 residues. The V end was cut by 4 bases, the J end by 6 bases, with 8 bases between.

This clonotype was observed a few times. This sequence joins TRBV2 and TRBJ1-6, with TRBD1 identical over 10 bases. The CDR3 is 13 amino acids. CDR1 is SNHLY, CDR2 FYNNEI, per germline. With 6 bases clipped from V and 10 bases from J, the junction kept 3 bases outside the gene matches. CDR3 region: CASRGQGMSPLHF. The CDR3 nucleotides are TGTGCCAGCAGGGGACAGGGGATGTCACCCCTCCACTTT.